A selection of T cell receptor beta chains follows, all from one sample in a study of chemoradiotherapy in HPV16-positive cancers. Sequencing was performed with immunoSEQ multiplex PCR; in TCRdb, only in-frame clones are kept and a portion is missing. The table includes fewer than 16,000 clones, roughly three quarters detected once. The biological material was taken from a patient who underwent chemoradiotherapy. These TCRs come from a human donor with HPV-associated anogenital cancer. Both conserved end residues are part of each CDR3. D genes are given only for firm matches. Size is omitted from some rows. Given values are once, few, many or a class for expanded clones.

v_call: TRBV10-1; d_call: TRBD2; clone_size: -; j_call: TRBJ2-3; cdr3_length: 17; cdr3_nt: TGCGCCAGCAGGCGACTAGCGGGGGGTACTAGCACAGATACGCAGTATTTT; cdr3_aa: CASRRLAGGTSTDTQYF
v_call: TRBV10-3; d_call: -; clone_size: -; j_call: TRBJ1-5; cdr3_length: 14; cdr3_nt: TGTGCCATCAGTGAGGGTGTTAGCAATCAGCCCCAGCATTTT; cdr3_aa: CAISEGVSNQPQHF
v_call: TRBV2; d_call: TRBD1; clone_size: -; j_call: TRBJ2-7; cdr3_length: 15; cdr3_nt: TGTGCCAGCAGGAAAGGGCGACAGGGAACCTACGAGCAGTACTTC; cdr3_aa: CASRKGRQGTYEQYF
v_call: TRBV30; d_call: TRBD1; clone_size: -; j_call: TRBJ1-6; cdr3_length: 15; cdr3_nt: TGTGCCTGGAGTGTACTAGGACAGGATAATTCACCCCTCCACTTT; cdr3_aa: CAWSVLGQDNSPLHF
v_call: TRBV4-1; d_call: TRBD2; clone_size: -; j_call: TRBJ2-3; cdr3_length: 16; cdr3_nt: TGCGCCAGCAGCCAAGGAAGAGCGGGGGGGTCAGATACGCAGTATTTT; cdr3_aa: CASSQGRAGGSDTQYF
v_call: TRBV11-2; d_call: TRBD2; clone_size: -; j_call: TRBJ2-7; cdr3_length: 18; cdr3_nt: TGTGCCAGTAGTCCTGCTCGGGGAGGGACTAGCGGGGGTTACGAGCAGTACTTC; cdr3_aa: CASSPARGGTSGGYEQYF
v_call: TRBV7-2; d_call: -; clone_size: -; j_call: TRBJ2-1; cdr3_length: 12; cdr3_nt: TGTGCCAGCACCATAGGGTACAATGAGCAGTTCTTC; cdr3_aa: CASTIGYNEQFF
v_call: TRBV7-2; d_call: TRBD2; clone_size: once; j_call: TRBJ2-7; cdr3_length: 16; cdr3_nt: TGTGCCAGCAGCCCCACGGGGGGGAGGGCCTCCTACGAGCAGTACTTC; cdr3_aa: CASSPTGGRASYEQYF
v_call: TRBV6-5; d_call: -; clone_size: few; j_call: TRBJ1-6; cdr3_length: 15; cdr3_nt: TGTGCCAGCAGTTATGGTAGTAACCGGAATTCACCCCTCCACTTT; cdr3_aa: CASSYGSNRNSPLHF
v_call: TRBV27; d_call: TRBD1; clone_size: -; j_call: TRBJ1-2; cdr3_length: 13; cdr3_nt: TGTGCCAGCAGCTCGGGACAGGGTTATGGCTACACCTTC; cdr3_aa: CASSSGQGYGYTF
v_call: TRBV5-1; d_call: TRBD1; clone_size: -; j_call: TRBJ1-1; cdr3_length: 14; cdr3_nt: TGCGCCAGCAGCGTCCGGGACAGGGAAGTGTTAGCTTTCTTT; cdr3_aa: CASSVRDREVLAFF
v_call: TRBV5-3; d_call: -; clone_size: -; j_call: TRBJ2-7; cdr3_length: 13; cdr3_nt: TGTGCCAGAAGCCCATCGACAGCCTACGAGCAGTACTTC; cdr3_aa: CARSPSTAYEQYF
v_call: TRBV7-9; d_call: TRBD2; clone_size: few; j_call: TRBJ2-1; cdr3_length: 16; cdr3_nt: TGTGCCAGCAGCTTATTCGGAGCGGGGGCCGACAATGAGCAGTTCTTC; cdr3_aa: CASSLFGAGADNEQFF
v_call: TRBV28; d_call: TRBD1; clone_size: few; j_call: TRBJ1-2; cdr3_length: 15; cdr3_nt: TGTGCCAGCAGTTTATCGGGACAGGGAAGCTATGGCTACACCTTC; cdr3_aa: CASSLSGQGSYGYTF
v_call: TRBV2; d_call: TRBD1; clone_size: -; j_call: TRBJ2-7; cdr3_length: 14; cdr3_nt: TGTGCCAGCAGTGGAATAGACAGGGCCTACGAGCAGTACTTC; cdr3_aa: CASSGIDRAYEQYF
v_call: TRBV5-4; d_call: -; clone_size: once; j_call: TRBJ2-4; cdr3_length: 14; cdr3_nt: TGTGCCAGCAGCTCCCTAGATACCAAAAACATTCAGTACTTC; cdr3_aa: CASSSLDTKNIQYF
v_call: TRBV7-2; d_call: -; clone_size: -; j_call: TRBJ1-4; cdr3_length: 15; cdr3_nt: TGTGCCAGCAGCTTAGTTGGTGGACGTGGGGAAAAACTGTTTTTT; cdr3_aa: CASSLVGGRGEKLFF
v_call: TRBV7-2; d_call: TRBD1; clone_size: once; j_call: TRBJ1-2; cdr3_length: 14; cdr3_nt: TGTGCCAGCAGCCCGGGGACAGGGGTCGGTGGCTACACCTTC; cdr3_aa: CASSPGTGVGGYTF
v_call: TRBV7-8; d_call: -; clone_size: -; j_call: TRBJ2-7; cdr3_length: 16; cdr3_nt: TGTGCCAGCAGCCCCCGTAGAAGCGAACCTTACTACGAGCAGTACTTC; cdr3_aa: CASSPRRSEPYYEQYF
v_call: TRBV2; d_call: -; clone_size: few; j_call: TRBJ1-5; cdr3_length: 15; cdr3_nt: TGTGCCAGCAGTGAAGGTCAGGTTAGCAATCAGCCCCAGCATTTT; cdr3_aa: CASSEGQVSNQPQHF
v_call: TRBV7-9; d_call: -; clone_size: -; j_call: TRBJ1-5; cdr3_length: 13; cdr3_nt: TGTGCCAGCAGCTTGGTCGAGTCGCAGCCCCAGCATTTT; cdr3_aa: CASSLVESQPQHF
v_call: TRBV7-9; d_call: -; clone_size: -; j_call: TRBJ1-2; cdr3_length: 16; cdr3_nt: TGTGCCAGCAGCCACGACAGAAGCGAATACAACTATGGCTACACCTTC; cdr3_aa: CASSHDRSEYNYGYTF
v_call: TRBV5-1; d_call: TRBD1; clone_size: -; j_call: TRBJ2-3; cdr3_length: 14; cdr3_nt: TGCGCCAGCAGCCGAGGACAGGGCACAGATACGCAGTATTTT; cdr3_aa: CASSRGQGTDTQYF
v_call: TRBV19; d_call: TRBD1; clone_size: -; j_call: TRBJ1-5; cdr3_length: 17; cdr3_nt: TGTGCCAGTAGAAACCAGGGGACAGTGAGAAGCAATCAGCCCCAGCATTTT; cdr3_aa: CASRNQGTVRSNQPQHF
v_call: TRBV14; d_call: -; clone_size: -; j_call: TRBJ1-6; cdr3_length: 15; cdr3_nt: TGTGCCAGCAGCCTTCGACAGCTTCGGAATTCACCCCTCCACTTT; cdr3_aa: CASSLRQLRNSPLHF